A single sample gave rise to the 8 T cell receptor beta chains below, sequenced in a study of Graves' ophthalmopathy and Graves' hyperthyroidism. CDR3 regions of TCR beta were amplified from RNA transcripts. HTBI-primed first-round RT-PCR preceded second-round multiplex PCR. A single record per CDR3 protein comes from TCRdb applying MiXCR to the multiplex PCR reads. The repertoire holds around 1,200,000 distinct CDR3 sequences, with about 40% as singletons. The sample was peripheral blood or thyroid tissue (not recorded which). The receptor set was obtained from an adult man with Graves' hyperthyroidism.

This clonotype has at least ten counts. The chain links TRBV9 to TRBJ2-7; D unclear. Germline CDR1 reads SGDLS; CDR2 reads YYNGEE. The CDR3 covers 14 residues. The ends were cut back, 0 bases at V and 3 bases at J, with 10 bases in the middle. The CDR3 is CASSVGAESYEQYF. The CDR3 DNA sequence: TGTGCCAGCAGCGTAGGTGCGGAGAGCTACGAGCAGTACTTC.

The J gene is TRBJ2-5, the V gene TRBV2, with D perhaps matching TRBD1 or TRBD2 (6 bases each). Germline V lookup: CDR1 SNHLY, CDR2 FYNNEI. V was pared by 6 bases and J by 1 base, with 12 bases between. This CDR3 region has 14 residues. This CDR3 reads CASRIGGGQETQYF. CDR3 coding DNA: TGTGCCAGCAGGATAGGAGGGGGCCAAGAGACCCAGTACTTC. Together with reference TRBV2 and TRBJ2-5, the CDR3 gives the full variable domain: EPEVTQTPSHQVTQMGQEVILRCVPISNHLYFYWYRQILGQKVEFLVSFYNNEISEKSEIFDDQFSVERPDGSNFTLKIRSTKLEDSAMYFCASRIGGGQETQYFGPGTRLLVL.

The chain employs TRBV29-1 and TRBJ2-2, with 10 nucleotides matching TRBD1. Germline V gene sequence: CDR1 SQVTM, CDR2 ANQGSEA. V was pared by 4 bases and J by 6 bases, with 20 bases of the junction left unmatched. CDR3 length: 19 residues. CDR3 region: CSVVPLPGQGPGISGELFF. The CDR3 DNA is TGCAGCGTTGTTCCCCTTCCGGGACAGGGGCCCGGTATATCCGGGGAGCTGTTTTTT.

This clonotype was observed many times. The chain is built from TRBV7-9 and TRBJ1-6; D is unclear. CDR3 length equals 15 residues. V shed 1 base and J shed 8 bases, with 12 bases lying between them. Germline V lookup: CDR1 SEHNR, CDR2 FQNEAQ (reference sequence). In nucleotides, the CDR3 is TGTGCCAGCAGCTTAGGCGGCAGGACCCATTCACCCCTCCACTTT. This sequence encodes CASSLGGRTHSPLHF.

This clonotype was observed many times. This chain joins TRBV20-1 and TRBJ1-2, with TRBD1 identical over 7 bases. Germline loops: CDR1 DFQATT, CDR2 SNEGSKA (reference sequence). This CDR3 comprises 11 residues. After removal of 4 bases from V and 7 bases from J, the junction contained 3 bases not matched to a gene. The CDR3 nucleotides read TGCAGTGCTAAGGGGGCAGGTGGCTACACCTTC. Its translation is CSAKGAGGYTF.

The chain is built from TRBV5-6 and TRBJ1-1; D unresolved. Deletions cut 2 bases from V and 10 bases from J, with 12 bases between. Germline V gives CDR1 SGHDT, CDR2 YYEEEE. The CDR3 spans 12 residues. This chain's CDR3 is CASSFRIGGAFF. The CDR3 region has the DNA TGTGCCAGCAGCTTCAGGATCGGTGGAGCTTTCTTT.

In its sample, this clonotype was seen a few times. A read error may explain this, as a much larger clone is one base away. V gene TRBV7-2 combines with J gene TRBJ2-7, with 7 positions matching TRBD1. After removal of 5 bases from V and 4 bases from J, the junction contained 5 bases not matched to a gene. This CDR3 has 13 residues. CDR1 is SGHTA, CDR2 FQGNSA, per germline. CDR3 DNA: TGTGCCAGCAGCCATCCGGACAGGTACGAGCAGTACTTC. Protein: CASSHPDRYEQYF. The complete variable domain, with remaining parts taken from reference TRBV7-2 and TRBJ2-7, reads GAGVSQSPSNKVTEKGKDVELRCDPISGHTALYWYRQSLGQGLEFLIYFQGNSAPDKSGLPSDRFSAERTGGSVSTLTIQRTQQEDSAVYLCASSHPDRYEQYFGPGTRLTVT.

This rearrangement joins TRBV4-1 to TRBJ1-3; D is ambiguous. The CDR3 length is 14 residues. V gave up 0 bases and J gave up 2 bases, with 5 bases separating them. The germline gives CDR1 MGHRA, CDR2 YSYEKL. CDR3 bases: TGCGCCAGCAGCCAAGATTTGGCTGGAAACACCATATATTTT. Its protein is CASSQDLAGNTIYF.